These T cell receptor beta chains were read from a single sample in a study of T cells expressing NK-cell markers. With the 5' RACE reads reprocessed, TCRdb shows one record per CDR3 protein and no DNA. The ten most abundant clones cover about 7.3% of a sample with roughly 430,000 distinct CDR3 sequences. Source material: blood T cells: a sorted CD56 or NKG2C T cell subset, CD4+ or CD8+ T cells, or bulk PBMC T cells (not recorded which). The receptors derive from a woman aged 18 to 75 in good health. Both conserved end residues are part of each CDR3.

v_gene	j_gene	CDR3aa
TRBV12-3/TRBV12-4	TRBJ1-2	CASSFLRANYGYTF
TRBV5-1	TRBJ2-7	CASSLLGLAEGYEQYF
TRBV7-6	TRBJ2-2	CASRELLAGVFAGELFF
TRBV20-1	TRBJ2-3	CSARPQGVNTDTQYF
TRBV12-3/TRBV12-4	TRBJ1-3	CASSLRDSLSGNTIYF
TRBV4-3	TRBJ1-6	CASSQISGTYNSPLHF
TRBV20-1	TRBJ2-7	CSASQLGGGSYEQYF
TRBV7-9	TRBJ2-1	CASSLVNENEQFF
TRBV12-3/TRBV12-4	TRBJ1-2	CASSLGLNRALYGYTF
TRBV20-1	TRBJ2-5	CSARSDRGIGETQYF
TRBV20-1	TRBJ2-1	CSANPGGYNEQFF
TRBV5-5	TRBJ2-1	CASSFYLGDNEQFF
TRBV20-1	TRBJ2-1	CSAGGLAGGPGEQFF
TRBV5-1	TRBJ2-1	CASSLRDLRGDEQFF
TRBV7-9	TRBJ2-1	CASSQGANLLDEQFF
TRBV2	TRBJ2-1	CASSVTHNEQFF
TRBV20-1	TRBJ2-1	CSASPLAGYSYNEQFF
TRBV12-3/TRBV12-4	TRBJ2-2	CASGERDSGELFF
TRBV5-1	TRBJ2-1	CASSLGVFSYNEQFF
TRBV6-2/TRBV6-3	TRBJ2-7	CASSYTATGGEQYF
TRBV29-1	TRBJ2-1	CSVASQGIYNEQFF
TRBV29-1	TRBJ2-7	CSVGGRWGEQYF
TRBV5-6	TRBJ2-7	CASSLTGFNSYEQYF
TRBV20-1	TRBJ1-1	CSAALGLEAFF
TRBV14	TRBJ1-3	CASSQQTGVGNTIYF
TRBV6-2/TRBV6-3	TRBJ2-1	CASSQITSGFKDNEQFF
TRBV30	TRBJ2-5	CAWSAGQTYQETQYF
TRBV20-1	TRBJ1-4	CSALRTFSEKLFF
TRBV12-3/TRBV12-4	TRBJ2-1	CASSLLADEQFF
TRBV5-1	TRBJ2-5	CASRPAGSGETQYF
TRBV4-3	TRBJ2-7	CASSQDRQPYEQYF
TRBV29-1	TRBJ2-7	CSVEGLGRAYEQYF
TRBV30	TRBJ1-1	CAWIRGTEAFF